The entry that follows covers one T cell receptor (beta chain) sequence. Its cognate antigen is unknown. Running of the assay took place at deep level. The data were produced by immunoSEQ multiplex PCR, yet TCRdb's version contains in-frame clones alone and is incomplete. The table records around 2.1 million clones, 93% of them present only once. Terminally differentiated effector memory CD45RA+ cells were excluded by CCR7 positive selection of CD45RO-negative cells. This specimen comes from a study of shared clonotypes between healthy human individuals. Overall study findings and caveats: Researchers sampled blood only, noting tissue repertoires likely differ. Clonotype sharing among donors, it was expected, would be affected by sequencing depth. Of the naive CD4 clonotypes, about 5% were shared across several donors.

The sequence came from a man aged 18 to 30 in good health. Some clones in this sample may be carry-over from other donors' samples. The sample was naive CD8+ T cells from PBMCs.

This CDR3 reads CASSLGRQRSYEQYF. Written as DNA, the CDR3 is TGCGCCAGCAGCTTGGGCCGTCAAAGATCCTACGAGCAGTACTTC. The rearrangement joins TRBV5-1 to TRBJ2-7, with D unclear. Germline CDR1 is SGHRS and CDR2 is YFSETQ. V was trimmed by 0 bases and J by 1 base, leaving 11 bases between them. This CDR3 spans 15 amino acids. The full variable domain, with the rest looked up from reference TRBV5-1 and TRBJ2-7, is KAGVTQTPRYLIKTRGQQVTLSCSPISGHRSVSWYQQTPGQGLQFLFEYFSETQRNKGNFPGRFSGRQFSNSRSEMNVSTLELGDSALYLCASSLGRQRSYEQYFGPGTRLTVT.